This T cell receptor beta chain was recorded in a study of T cell repertoires in cytomegalovirus infection. Study summary: The public TCR beta signatures pointed to both CMV infection and matching HLA type.

Study-wide results and limits: People with CMV and the relevant HLA were identified by cumulative public TCR beta family frequency. HLA-C-restricted CMV clonotypes gave the most frequent clonotype in two of eight donors.

This clonotype was counted many times. The antigen remains undetermined. TCRdb reprocessed the reads with MiXCR, giving one entry per CDR3 protein. Of 170,000 or so distinct CDR3 sequences in the sample, about an eighth were seen once. The specimen sequenced was PBMCs. This receptor was obtained from a human donor in good health (CMV status not recorded). Some clones in this sample may be carry-over from other donors' samples.

CDR3 in DNA: TGCAGCGTTGCTGACAGGACCCAGTCTGGGGCCAACGTCCTGACTTTC. Translating gives CSVADRTQSGANVLTF. V gene TRBV29-1 combines with J gene TRBJ2-6; weak D call: TRBD1 (6 bases). V was clipped by 4 bases and J by 1 base, with 14 bases between them. From germline, CDR1 is SQVTM and CDR2 ANQGSEA. This CDR3 contains 16 residues.